This TCR beta chain was found in a study of T cells in localized non-small cell lung cancer. Germline values: CDR1 SGHRS, CDR2 YFSETQ. Trimming shortened V by 3 bases and J by 4 bases, and 14 bases separated the two germline ends. This CDR3 spans 15 amino acids. Regarding this clone: Its antigen is currently unknown.

Study-wide findings and caveats: Those with higher blood T cell density had longer overall survival. One tumor region alone was sequenced, and heterogeneity therefore remains possible. Uninvolved adjacent lung had the highest recorded T cell clonality, with tumor below it.

Assay used: immunoSEQ multiplex PCR; TCRdb lists only in-frame clones, some missing. The repertoire holds several thousand clones, with roughly 29% as singletons. This TCR was recovered from a woman aged 40 to 75 with stage I squamous cell lung carcinoma. The chain joins TRBV5-1 to TRBJ2-1; D gene uncertain. Material: lung tumor tissue, obtained before any cancer treatment. In DNA form, the CDR3 reads TGCGCCAGCAGCTCTATCTCCGAGCCGTACAATGAGCAGTTCTTC. It specifies CASSSISEPYNEQFF.